This T cell receptor (beta chain) was recorded in a study of T cells in Graves' hyperthyroidism and ophthalmopathy. The CDR3 spans 15 residues. Per the germline V gene, CDR1 is MDHEN and CDR2 is SYDVKM. V dropped 6 bases and J dropped 5; count of bases not matched to a gene: 9. Exclusion followed for patients with uncontrolled infection, other autoimmune disease, pregnancy or lactation. Clinical symptoms, serum thyroxine, TRAb, thyroid ultrasound and orbital computed tomography established diagnosis. PBMCs were sourced from approximately 10 ml fresh peripheral blood. This clonotype came up many times. TCR beta CDR3 regions were amplified from RNA transcripts. First-round RT-PCR of the TCR CDR3 relied on the HTBI primer set. TCRdb passed the multiplex PCR reads through MiXCR, listing each CDR3 protein once. This table holds hundreds of thousands of distinct CDR3 sequences, around 15% found once.

The source is an older woman with Graves' ophthalmopathy. The sample consisted of blood. V gene TRBV28 combines with J gene TRBJ1-5, with 8 bases fitting TRBD1. DNA for the CDR3: TGTGCCAGCAGCCCGGGGGACAGGTTTTATCAGCCCCAGCATTTT. Residues: CASSPGDRFYQPQHF.